This entry lists 16 T cell receptor beta chains sequenced from one sample in a study of regulatory T cells in long-lasting Graves disease. Time point defined: newly diagnosed GD, antithyroid drugs for less than 3 months. RNA from PBMCs was the source of the TCR library. The authors built TCR beta libraries using iRepertoire HTBI primers and Arm-PCR of CDR3 regions. TCRdb ran MiXCR on the multiplex PCR reads and lists one entry per CDR3 protein. Altogether about 620,000 distinct CDR3 sequences are present, roughly 15% being singletons, with the ten largest covering 15% to 20%. Another study also made use of these data, one on T cells in Graves' hyperthyroidism and ophthalmopathy.

Sequencing used peripheral blood mononuclear cells (PBMCs), obtained at new diagnosis, from a patient treated with antithyroid drugs. All receptors come from a woman aged 25-40 years with Graves disease.

The CDR3 sequence: CASSPIGGTTGELFF. In DNA form, the CDR3 reads TGTGCCAGCAGTCCCATAGGAGGGACCACCGGGGAGCTGTTTTTT. V usage is TRBV19 and J usage is TRBJ2-2, with D perhaps TRBD2 (6 bases). The CDR3 sequence is 15 residues long. V was trimmed by 9 bases and J by 4 bases, leaving 18 bases between them. Germline CDR1 reads LNHDA; CDR2 reads SQIVND (reference sequence).

Notes on this clonotype: Relative to the germline gene, one junction end is altered; a read error may explain this. The chain is built from TRBV28 and TRBJ2-3; 12 nucleotides agree with TRBD2. The CDR3 covers 16 residues. Germline-derived CDR1 and CDR2 are MDHEN and SYDVKM. DNA for the CDR3: TGTGTCAGCAGCAGTAGACTAGCGGGGGTCACAGATACGCAGTATTTT. Amino acid sequence: CVSSSRLAGVTDTQYF.

Comment on this clonotype: A much bigger clone sits one base away, suggesting this may be a read error. J is TRBJ2-3 and V is TRBV6-2 or TRBV6-3; tentatively, D is TRBD2 (6 bases). The germline gives CDR1 MNHEY, CDR2 SVGEGT. The CDR3 has 15 residues. CDR3 in DNA: TGTGCCAGCAATTACTTCCGGGACTCCCCGGGCTTGCAGTATTTT. This codes for CASNYFRDSPGLQYF.

This clonotype has only one observation. V and J are TRBV20-1 and TRBJ2-3, with TRBD2 as a possible D gene (5 bases). Near its end, the DNA agrees better with TRBJ2-5, so the J call may be wrong. This CDR3 contains 14 residues. CDR1 and CDR2 (germline): DFQATT, SNEGSKA (reference sequence). The CDR3 protein is CSARDTEGGETQYF. The CDR3 bases are TGCAGTGCTAGAGACACAGAGGGCGGGGAGACCCAGTACTTC.

This clonotype turned up a few times. The chain uses TRBV24-1 and TRBJ2-1; D is possibly TRBD1 (5 bases). The CDR3 runs to 14 residues. Per the germline V gene, CDR1 is KGHDR and CDR2 is SFDVKD. Trimming removed 7 bases from V and 8 bases from J, with 17 bases in between. The CDR3 here is CATRDTTQGHEQFF. The CDR3, as DNA: TGTGCCACCAGGGACACAACACAAGGGCATGAGCAGTTCTTC.

This sequence joins TRBV7-9 and TRBJ2-7, with 8 bases that match TRBD1. Germline V CDR1 and CDR2: SEHNR, FQNEAQ (reference sequence). J lost 0 bases, V lost 4 bases, and 5 bases had no gene match. CDR3 length: 15 amino acids. The CDR3 sequence is CASSSGDRFSYEQYF. The CDR3 DNA sequence: TGTGCCAGCAGCTCTGGGGACAGGTTCTCCTACGAGCAGTACTTC.

This rearrangement joins TRBV20-1 to TRBJ2-3, with 13 nucleotides matching TRBD2. The length of the CDR3 is 16 residues. CDR1 and CDR2 (germline): DFQATT, SNEGSKA (reference sequence). V shed 1 base and J 3 bases; nucleotides not matched to a gene: 4. The CDR3 reads CSARGSGLAGTDTQYF. CDR3 coding DNA: TGCAGTGCTAGAGGGTCGGGACTAGCGGGGACAGATACGCAGTATTTT.

The table lists this clonotype with many counts. The chain employs TRBV6-5 and TRBJ2-7; a possible D gene is TRBD2 (5 bases). The CDR3 runs to 14 residues. V was pared by 2 bases and J by 1 base, with 9 bases between. Germline V lookup: CDR1 MNHEY, CDR2 SVGAGI. The CDR3 DNA sequence: TGTGCCAGCAGTTACCGCCGGGGATCCTACGAGCAGTACTTC. It codes for CASSYRRGSYEQYF.

This clonotype appeared a single time. Written as DNA, the CDR3 is TGTGCCAGCAGCAACACGGGGTCCCCAGATACGCAGTATTTT. The encoded protein is CASSNTGSPDTQYF. V gene TRBV7-9 combines with J gene TRBJ2-3, with TRBD2 as a possible D gene (5 bases). The CDR3 totals 14 residues. The germline gives CDR1 SEHNR, CDR2 FQNEAQ (reference sequence). The V gene lost 5 bases and the J gene lost 4 bases, with 13 bases spanning the gap.

The chain recombines TRBV7-2 with TRBJ2-3; a weak D match, TRBD1 (6 bases). CDR1 and CDR2 from the germline V gene are SGHTA and FQGNSA. With 5 bases removed from V and 6 bases from J, the gap between germline ends came to 12 bases. This CDR3 is built from 13 residues. For the CDR3, the DNA is TGTGCCAGCAGCGTGACAGGTTCCGATACGCAGTATTTT. Protein sequence: CASSVTGSDTQYF.

This clonotype was counted many times. This sequence joins TRBV28 and TRBJ1-3; D gene ambiguous. V lost 3 bases and J lost 7, with 4 bases in between. Germline V gives CDR1 MDHEN, CDR2 SYDVKM. The CDR3 runs 11 residues. The CDR3 DNA sequence: TGTGCCAGCAGTTTTTCGAACACCATATATTTT. It encodes CASSFSNTIYF. Combining the CDR3 with reference TRBV28 and TRBJ1-3 gives the whole variable domain DVKVTQSSRYLVKRTGEKVFLECVQDMDHENMFWYRQDPGLGLRLIYFSYDVKMKEKGDIPEGYSVSREKKERFSLILESASTNQTSMYLCASSFSNTIYFGEGSWLTVV.

The V and J genes are TRBV7-2 and TRBJ2-2; D call uncertain. Germline V gene sequence: CDR1 SGHTA, CDR2 FQGNSA. The V end was cut by 7 bases, the J end by 3 bases, with 15 bases between. The CDR3 is 15 residues long. The CDR3: CASTNVVGYTGELFF. Written as DNA, the CDR3 is TGTGCCAGCACCAACGTAGTCGGGTACACCGGGGAGCTGTTTTTT. Based on the CDR3 plus reference TRBV7-2 and TRBJ2-2, the full variable domain is GAGVSQSPSNKVTEKGKDVELRCDPISGHTALYWYRQSLGQGLEFLIYFQGNSAPDKSGLPSDRFSAERTGGSVSTLTIQRTQQEDSAVYLCASTNVVGYTGELFFGEGSRLTVL.

This clonotype was found a few times. The genes are TRBV3-1 and TRBJ2-1; 9 bases line up with TRBD2. V trimming: 4 bases; J trimming: 4 bases; junction bases outside the gene matches: 5. Germline V gives CDR1 LGHDT, CDR2 YNNKEL (reference sequence). The CDR3 has 15 amino acids. The chain's CDR3 is CASSRSGRRYNEQFF. As DNA, the CDR3 is TGTGCCAGCAGCCGTAGCGGGAGACGTTACAATGAGCAGTTCTTC.

The rearrangement links TRBV3-1 to TRBJ1-1, with 8 bases matching TRBD1. The CDR3 spans 16 residues. The J segment lost 5 bases and the V segment lost 0 bases, leaving 8 bases of the junction unmatched. The germline CDR1 and CDR2 sequences are LGHDT and YNNKEL (reference sequence). The CDR3 bases are TGTGCCAGCAGCCAAGATTTGGGACAGGTGCTAACTGAAGCTTTCTTT. Its protein product is CASSQDLGQVLTEAFF.

The sample holds many counts of this clonotype. The genes are TRBV6-2 or TRBV6-3 and TRBJ1-1; unclear D gene. V was shortened by 3 bases and J by 3 bases, with 8 bases between the two germline ends. This CDR3 comprises 13 residues. From germline, CDR1 is MNHEY and CDR2 SVGEGT. The CDR3 loop is CASSYFEDTEAFF. DNA of the CDR3: TGTGCCAGCAGTTATTTCGAGGACACTGAAGCTTTCTTT.

The table lists this clonotype with a few counts. V gene TRBV19 combines with J gene TRBJ2-1; D gene ambiguous. Germline lookup yields CDR1 LNHDA and CDR2 SQIVND (reference sequence). The CDR3 runs to 13 residues. V was cut by 3 bases and J by 7 bases, with 10 bases left in between. This chain's CDR3 is CASSIWKGNEQFF. The CDR3 nucleotides read TGTGCCAGTAGTATTTGGAAGGGAAATGAGCAGTTCTTC.